Below, 15 T cell receptor beta chains from the same sample are listed, as sequenced in a study of cytomegalovirus exposure and HLA in healthy donors. PCR employed 60 Vbeta and 13 Jbeta primers. Assay: immunoSEQ multiplex PCR; the TCRdb copy retains only in-frame clones and omits some. Altogether some 150,000 clones are present, about 87% being singletons, with the ten largest covering about 5%. Sequenced input: PBMCs. All receptors derive from a woman under 40 in good health and CMV-seronegative.

The CDR3 region has the DNA TGTGCCAGCAGCTTACGAGAGAGTAGTGGGAGTGTAGGAGAGACCCAGTACTTC. Protein sequence: CASSLRESSGSVGETQYF. This chain connects TRBV7-2 to TRBJ2-5; D possibly corresponds to TRBD2 (5 bases). With 2 bases removed from V and 4 bases from J, the gap between germline ends came to 23 bases. Germline CDR1 is SGHTA and CDR2 is FQGNSA. The CDR3 has 18 amino acids. Together with reference TRBV7-2 and TRBJ2-5, the CDR3 gives the full variable domain: GAGVSQSPSNKVTEKGKDVELRCDPISGHTALYWYRQSLGQGLEFLIYFQGNSAPDKSGLPSDRFSAERTGGSVSTLTIQRTQQEDSAVYLCASSLRESSGSVGETQYFGPGTRLLVL.

The V gene is TRBV27, the J gene TRBJ2-5; maybe TRBD2 (5 bases). CDR1 and CDR2 from the germline V gene are MNHEY and SMNVEV (reference sequence). This CDR3 spans 13 amino acids. V lost 5 bases and J lost 10, with 17 bases in between. The CDR3: CASSLGLGGGQYF. The CDR3 DNA reads as TGTGCCAGCAGTCTCGGTTTAGGCGGAGGCCAGTACTTC.

This clone showed up just a few times. The chain joins TRBV7-9 to TRBJ1-1; D gene ambiguous. Germline loops: CDR1 SEHNR, CDR2 FQNEAQ (reference sequence). V lost 10 bases and J lost 1, with 10 bases in between. The CDR3 is 12 residues long. The CDR3 loop is CAIRSGNTEAFF. CDR3 bases: TGTGCCATCCGATCCGGGAACACTGAAGCTTTCTTT.

This chain links TRBV11-2 with TRBJ1-1; D not resolved. The germline gives CDR1 SGHAT, CDR2 FQNNGV. Trimming shortened V by 3 bases and J by 9 bases, and 8 bases separated the two germline ends. CDR3 length equals 11 residues. CDR3 DNA sequence: TGTGCCAGCAGCTTTGGGCAGAAAGCTTTCTTT. Its protein is CASSFGQKAFF.

This chain joins TRBV13 and TRBJ2-1; 10 positions agree with TRBD2. From germline, CDR1 is PRHDT and CDR2 FYEKMQ (reference sequence). The V and J ends lost 4 bases and 5 bases, in that order; junction bases with no gene match: 5. The CDR3 runs to 15 residues. CDR3 region: CASSWSGRGDNEQFF. The CDR3 coding sequence is TGTGCCAGCAGCTGGAGCGGGAGGGGAGACAATGAGCAGTTCTTC.

The chain uses TRBV28 and TRBJ1-3, with 8 bases matching TRBD1. V was pared by 6 bases and J by 11 bases, with 18 bases of the junction left unmatched. CDR1 is MDHEN, CDR2 SYDVKM, per germline. This CDR3 is 16 amino acids long. The CDR3 here is CASSPMAGGLVSAIYF. The CDR3 coding sequence is TGTGCCAGCAGCCCAATGGCAGGGGGCCTAGTATCCGCCATATATTTT. Full variable domain (rest looked up from reference TRBV28 and TRBJ1-3): DVKVTQSSRYLVKRTGEKVFLECVQDMDHENMFWYRQDPGLGLRLIYFSYDVKMKEKGDIPEGYSVSREKKERFSLILESASTNQTSMYLCASSPMAGGLVSAIYFGEGSWLTVV.

This chain uses TRBV4-1 with TRBJ2-2; TRBD2 aligns across 13 bases. Germline CDR1 MGHRA, CDR2 YSYEKL. The CDR3 is 19 residues long. Losses at the gene ends were 3 bases for V and 4 bases for J; bases not matched to a gene: 11. CDR3 bases: TGCGCCAGCAGCCACCTCTTACTAGCGGGAGGGCGGTTCACCGGGGAGCTGTTTTTT. Translating gives CASSHLLLAGGRFTGELFF.

The chain employs TRBV9 and TRBJ2-3; D is possibly TRBD2 (6 bases). The germline CDR1 and CDR2 sequences are SGDLS and YYNGEE. There are 16 residues in the CDR3. V gave up 3 bases and J gave up 4 bases, with 18 bases separating them. This CDR3 is CASSATPLGGADTQYF. The CDR3 DNA is TGTGCCAGCAGCGCGACCCCGCTGGGGGGAGCAGATACGCAGTATTTT.

V usage is TRBV16 and J usage is TRBJ1-4; D remains unclear. CDR3 size: 13 residues. The germline V and J ends were trimmed by 1 base and 6 bases, with 6 bases remaining between them. Germline assignment: CDR1 KGHSY and CDR2 FQNENV. DNA for the CDR3: TGTGCCAGCAGCCAATATACAGATGAAAAACTGTTTTTT. Amino acids: CASSQYTDEKLFF. Complete variable domain (other parts from reference TRBV16 and TRBJ1-4): GEEVAQTPKHLVRGEGQKAKLYCAPIKGHSYVFWYQQVLKNEFKFLISFQNENVFDETGMPKERFSAKCLPNSPCSLEIQATKLEDSAVYFCASSQYTDEKLFFGSGTQLSVL.

This clone was observed a single time. The chain links TRBV19 to TRBJ2-7; D may be TRBD2 (5 bases). Per the germline V gene, CDR1 is LNHDA and CDR2 is SQIVND (reference sequence). Trimming removed 1 base from V and 2 bases from J, with 6 bases in between. This CDR3 is 13 amino acids long. In DNA, the CDR3 is TGTGCCAGTAGTATAGGAGCGGCCTACGAGCAGTACTTC. Translated: CASSIGAAYEQYF.

The gene calls are TRBV2 and TRBJ2-7; 12 nucleotides match TRBD2. CDR3 length: 14 residues. Germline V gene sequence: CDR1 SNHLY, CDR2 FYNNEI. The trim removed 6 bases at V and 12 bases at J, leaving 12 bases unmatched. In nucleotides, the CDR3 is TGTGCCAGCAGCCCCTCAGGGACTAGCGGGTATGGGTACTTC. Translating it yields CASSPSGTSGYGYF.

J is TRBJ1-1 and V is TRBV4-1; 10 bases line up with TRBD1. Germline lookup yields CDR1 MGHRA and CDR2 YSYEKL. V shed 5 bases, J shed 7 bases, and the junction held 10 bases outside the gene matches. The length of the CDR3 is 15 residues. The CDR3 here is CASSKLSGTGDEAFF. The CDR3, as DNA: TGCGCCAGCAGCAAGTTATCTGGGACAGGGGATGAAGCTTTCTTT.

The chain uses TRBV11-2 and TRBJ2-7, with 7 bases fitting TRBD2. Germline V gene sequence: CDR1 SGHAT, CDR2 FQNNGV. This CDR3 is built from 15 residues. Unmatched junction bases numbered 6, after V lost 2 bases and J lost 2 bases. CDR3 nucleotides: TGTGCCAGCAGCTTAATTATCGGGGGGACCTACGAGCAGTACTTC. This gives the protein CASSLIIGGTYEQYF. The whole variable domain, filled in from reference TRBV11-2 and TRBJ2-7, reads EAGVAQSPRYKIIEKRQSVAFWCNPISGHATLYWYQQILGQGPKLLIQFQNNGVVDDSQLPKDRFSAERLKGVDSTLKIQPAKLEDSAVYLCASSLIIGGTYEQYFGPGTRLTVT.

This chain uses TRBV7-8 with TRBJ1-1; tentative D call: TRBD1 (5 bases). V lost 2 bases and J lost 0, with 16 bases in between. Germline V gene lookup returns CDR1 SGHVS and CDR2 FQNEAQ. The CDR3 runs 17 residues. The CDR3 DNA reads as TGTGCCAGCAGCTTAATCCAGGGCCCCTTTATGAACACTGAAGCTTTCTTT. Its translation: CASSLIQGPFMNTEAFF. Variable domain in full (rest from reference TRBV7-8 and TRBJ1-1): GAGVSQSPRYKVAKRGQDVALRCDPISGHVSLFWYQQALGQGPEFLTYFQNEAQLDKSGLPSDRFFAERPEGSVSTLKIQRTQQEDSAVYLCASSLIQGPFMNTEAFFGQGTRLTVV.

The chain uses TRBV4-3 and TRBJ1-6, with D possibly matching TRBD1 (5 bases). The CDR3 loop spans 14 amino acids. Germline CDR1 and CDR2: LGHNA and YSLEER. V shed 0 bases and J shed 10 bases, with 10 bases lying between them. DNA of the CDR3: TGCGCCAGCAGCCAAGAGCAGGGAGGGTCACCCCTCCACTTT. Its protein product is CASSQEQGGSPLHF.